This T cell receptor beta chain was sequenced for a study of identical twins. With template switching, a universal primer site was added, and the cDNA carried unique molecular identifiers. TCRdb re-analysed the 5' RACE reads in MiXCR, keeping a single row per CDR3 protein. The data contain about 720,000 distinct CDR3 sequences, under 9% of them singletons. V lost 6 bases and J lost 0, with 8 bases in between. This CDR3 region has 13 residues. The same specimen was also included in a second study, on yellow fever vaccine responses in identical twins.

This clonotype originated in a woman aged 18-29 years in good health. Sample: PBMCs. The V gene is TRBV12-3 or TRBV12-4, the J gene TRBJ2-5, with D possibly matching TRBD2 (5 bases). In DNA form, the CDR3 reads TGTGCCAGCAGGCCGGGAAACCAAGAGACCCAGTACTTC. Translating gives CASRPGNQETQYF.